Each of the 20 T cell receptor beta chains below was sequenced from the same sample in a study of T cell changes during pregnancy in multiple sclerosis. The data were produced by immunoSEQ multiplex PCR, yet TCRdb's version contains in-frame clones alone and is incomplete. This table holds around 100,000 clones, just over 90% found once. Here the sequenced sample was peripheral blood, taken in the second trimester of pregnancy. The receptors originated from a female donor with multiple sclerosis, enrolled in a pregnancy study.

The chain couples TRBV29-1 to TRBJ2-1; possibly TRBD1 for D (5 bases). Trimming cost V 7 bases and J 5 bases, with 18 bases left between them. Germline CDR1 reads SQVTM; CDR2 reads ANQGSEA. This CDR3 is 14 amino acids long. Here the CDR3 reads CSAEPPAGNNEQFF. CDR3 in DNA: TGCAGCGCCGAGCCCCCGGCAGGGAACAATGAGCAGTTCTTC.

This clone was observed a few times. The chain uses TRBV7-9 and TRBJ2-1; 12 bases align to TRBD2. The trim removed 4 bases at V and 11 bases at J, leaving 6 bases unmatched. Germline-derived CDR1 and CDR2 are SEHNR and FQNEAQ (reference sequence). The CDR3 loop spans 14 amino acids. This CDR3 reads CASSSRTSGDKQFF. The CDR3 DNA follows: TGTGCCAGCAGCTCTAGGACTAGCGGGGATAAGCAGTTCTTC.

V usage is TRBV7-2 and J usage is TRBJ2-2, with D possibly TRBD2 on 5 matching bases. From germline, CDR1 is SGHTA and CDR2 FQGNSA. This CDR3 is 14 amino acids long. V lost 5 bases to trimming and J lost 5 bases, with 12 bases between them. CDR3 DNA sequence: TGTGCCAGCAGCAATAGCGTGGGGACCGGGGAGCTGTTTTTT. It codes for CASSNSVGTGELFF.

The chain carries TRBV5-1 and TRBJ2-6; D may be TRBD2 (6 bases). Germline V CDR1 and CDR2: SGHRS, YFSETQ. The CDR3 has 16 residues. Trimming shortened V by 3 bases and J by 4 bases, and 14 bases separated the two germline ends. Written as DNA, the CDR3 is TGCGCCAGCAGCTCCGGAGGGGCTGTGGGGGCCAACGTCCTGACTTTC. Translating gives CASSSGGAVGANVLTF.

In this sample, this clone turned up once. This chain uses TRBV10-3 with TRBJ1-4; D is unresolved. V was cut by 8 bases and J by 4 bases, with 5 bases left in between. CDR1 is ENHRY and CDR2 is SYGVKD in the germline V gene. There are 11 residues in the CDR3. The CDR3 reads CAIGSNEKLFF. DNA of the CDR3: TGTGCCATCGGGAGTAATGAAAAACTGTTTTTT.

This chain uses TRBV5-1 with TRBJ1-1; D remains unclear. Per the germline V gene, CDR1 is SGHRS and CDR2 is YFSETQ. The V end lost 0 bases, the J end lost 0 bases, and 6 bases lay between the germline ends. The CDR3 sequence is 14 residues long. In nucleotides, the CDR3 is TGCGCCAGCAGCTTGGCCGTGTTGAACACTGAAGCTTTCTTT. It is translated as CASSLAVLNTEAFF.

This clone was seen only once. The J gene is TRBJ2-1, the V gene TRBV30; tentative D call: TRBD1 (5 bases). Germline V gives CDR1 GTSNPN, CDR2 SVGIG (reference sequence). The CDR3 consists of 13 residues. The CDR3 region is CARVEAGINEQFF. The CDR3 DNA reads TGTGCTCGAGTCGAGGCAGGGATCAATGAGCAGTTCTTC.

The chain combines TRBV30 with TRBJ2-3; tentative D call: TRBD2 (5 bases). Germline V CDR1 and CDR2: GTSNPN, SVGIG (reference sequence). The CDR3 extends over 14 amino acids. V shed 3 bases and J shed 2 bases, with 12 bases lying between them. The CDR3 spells CAWSSGGFTDTQYF. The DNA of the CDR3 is TGTGCCTGGAGCAGCGGCGGGTTCACAGATACGCAGTATTTT.

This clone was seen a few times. The CDR3 here is CSASNNQPQHF. Here the CDR3 DNA reads TGCAGTGCTAGTAACAATCAGCCCCAGCATTTT. The chain joins TRBV20-1 to TRBJ1-5; D gene unclear. Germline-derived CDR1 and CDR2 are DFQATT and SNEGSKA (reference sequence). The germline V and J ends were trimmed by 3 bases and 3 bases, with 3 bases remaining between them. This CDR3 comprises 11 residues.

The CDR3 DNA sequence: TGTGCCAGCAGCTCAGGGACAGGGGTGGGCACTGAAGCTTTCTTT. It translates to CASSSGTGVGTEAFF. The rearrangement links TRBV7-9 to TRBJ1-1; TRBD1 aligns across 10 bases. The CDR3 is 15 amino acids. With 4 bases clipped from V and 4 bases from J, the junction kept 6 bases outside the gene matches. Germline values: CDR1 SEHNR, CDR2 FQNEAQ (reference sequence).

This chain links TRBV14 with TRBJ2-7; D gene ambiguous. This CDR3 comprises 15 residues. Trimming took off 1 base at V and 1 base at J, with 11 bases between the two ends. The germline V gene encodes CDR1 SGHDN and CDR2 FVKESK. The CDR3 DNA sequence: TGTGCCAGCAGCCAAGGATTCGCTCAGTCCTACGAGCAGTACTTC. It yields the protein CASSQGFAQSYEQYF.

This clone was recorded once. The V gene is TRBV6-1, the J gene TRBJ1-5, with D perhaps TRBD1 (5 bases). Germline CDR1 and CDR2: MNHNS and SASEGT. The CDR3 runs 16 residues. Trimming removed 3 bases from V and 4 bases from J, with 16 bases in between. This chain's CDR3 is CASSEKGGAGNQPQHF. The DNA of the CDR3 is TGTGCCAGCAGTGAGAAGGGAGGGGCTGGTAATCAGCCCCAGCATTTT.

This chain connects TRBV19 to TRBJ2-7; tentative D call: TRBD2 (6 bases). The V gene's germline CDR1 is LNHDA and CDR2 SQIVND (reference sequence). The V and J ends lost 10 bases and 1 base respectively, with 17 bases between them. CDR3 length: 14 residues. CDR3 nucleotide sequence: TGTGCCACCTCCCCCCCGGGACTTTCCTACGAGCAGTACTTC. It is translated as CATSPPGLSYEQYF.

This CDR3 reads CASRSVGRVGETQYF. As DNA, the CDR3 is TGTGCCAGCAGGTCAGTCGGGAGAGTGGGGGAGACCCAGTACTTC. The chain couples TRBV6-1 to TRBJ2-5; perhaps TRBD2 as D (6 bases). In germline, CDR1 is MNHNS, CDR2 SASEGT. Trimming removed 6 bases at V and 5 bases at J, with 19 bases between. CDR3 length equals 15 residues.

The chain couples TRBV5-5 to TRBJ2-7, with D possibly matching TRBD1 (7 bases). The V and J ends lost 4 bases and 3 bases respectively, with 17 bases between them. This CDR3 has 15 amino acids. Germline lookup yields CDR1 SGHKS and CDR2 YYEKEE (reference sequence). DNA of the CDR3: TGTGCCAGCAGCCGCCCGGGGGACAGCCGCTACGAGCAGTACTTC. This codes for CASSRPGDSRYEQYF.

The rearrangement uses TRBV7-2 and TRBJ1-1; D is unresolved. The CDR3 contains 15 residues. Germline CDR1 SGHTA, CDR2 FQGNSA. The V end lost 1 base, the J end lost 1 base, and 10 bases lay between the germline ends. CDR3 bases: TGTGCCAGCAGCTTAGACGTAGGGAGGAACACTGAAGCTTTCTTT. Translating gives CASSLDVGRNTEAFF.

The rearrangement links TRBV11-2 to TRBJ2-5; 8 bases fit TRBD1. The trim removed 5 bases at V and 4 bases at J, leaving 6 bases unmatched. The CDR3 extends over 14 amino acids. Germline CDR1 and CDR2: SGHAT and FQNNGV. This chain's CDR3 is CASSPGQGAETQYF. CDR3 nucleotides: TGTGCCAGCAGCCCTGGACAGGGAGCAGAGACCCAGTACTTC.

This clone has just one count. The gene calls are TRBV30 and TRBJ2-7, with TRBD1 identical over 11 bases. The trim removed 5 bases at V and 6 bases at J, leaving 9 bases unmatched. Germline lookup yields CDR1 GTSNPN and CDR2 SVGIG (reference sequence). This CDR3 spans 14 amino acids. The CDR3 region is CAWGGTGGLREQYF. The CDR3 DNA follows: TGTGCCTGGGGGGGGACAGGGGGTTTACGCGAGCAGTACTTC.

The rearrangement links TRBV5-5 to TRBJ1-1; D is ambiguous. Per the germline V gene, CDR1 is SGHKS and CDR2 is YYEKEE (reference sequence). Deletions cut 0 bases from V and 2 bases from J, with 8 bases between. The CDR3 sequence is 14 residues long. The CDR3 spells CASSLGQANTEAFF. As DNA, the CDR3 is TGTGCCAGCAGCTTGGGGCAGGCCAACACTGAAGCTTTCTTT.

The CDR3 sequence: CASMGNYNEQFF. The CDR3 DNA is TGTGCCAGTATGGGCAACTACAATGAGCAGTTCTTC. The V call is TRBV19, the J call TRBJ2-1; D gene uncertain. The CDR3 extends over 12 amino acids. Germline V gene lookup returns CDR1 LNHDA and CDR2 SQIVND (reference sequence). V shed 7 bases and J shed 3 bases, with 7 bases lying between them. Full variable domain (outside the CDR3, taken from reference TRBV19 and TRBJ2-1): DGGITQSPKYLFRKEGQNVTLSCEQNLNHDAMYWYRQDPGQGLRLIYYSQIVNDFQKGDIAEGYSVSREKKESFPLTVTSAQKNPTAFYLCASMGNYNEQFFGPGTRLTVL.